The clone carrying this T cell receptor (beta chain) was found a few times. This entry belongs to a study of patients and donors after allogeneic stem cell transplantation. One entry per CDR3 protein, called by TCRdb with MiXCR from the RT-PCR reads. Of about 210,000 distinct CDR3 sequences detected, around 41% appear once; the ten largest clones hold roughly 10%. The CDR3 contains 13 residues. The V gene lost 4 bases and the J gene lost 8 bases, with 14 bases spanning the gap. Germline CDR1 reads MDHEN; CDR2 reads SYDVKM. This TCR came from a human donor who was either an allogeneic HSCT recipient or a stem cell or donor lymphocyte infusion donor (not recorded which). It is not recorded whose cells these are; they may come from a transplant donor. The source material was blood, either unsorted or a sorted T cell fraction (not recorded which). The chain recombines TRBV28 with TRBJ1-1; TRBD1 is a possible D gene (5 bases). The CDR3 region has the DNA TGTGCCAGCAGTTACCGGGGCAGAAACGAAGCTTTCTTT. Translating gives CASSYRGRNEAFF.